This section outlines one T cell receptor beta chain sequence together with its context. The antigen remains undetermined. The source of the sample is a study of cytomegalovirus exposure and HLA in healthy donors. In the PCR, 60 Vbeta and 13 Jbeta primers were used. Authors' methods: Roughly 80 million unique TCR beta chains, 10 million to 14 million shared, were counted in a later analysis. Method: immunoSEQ multiplex PCR; TCRdb's copy keeps in-frame clones and lacks some. V and J calls and clone size are given by that table; D and trimming were obtained from the DNA. The sample records 110,000 or so clones, over 70% being singletons. General observations from the study: Accurate prediction of most subjects' HLA-A and HLA-B alleles from TCR beta sequences was reported. Researchers left out some V segments, among them TRBV6-2 and TRBV6-3, as indistinguishable.

CDR3 size: 14 residues. The V end lost 7 bases, the J end lost 1 base, and 14 bases lay between the germline ends. CDR1 is MDHEN and CDR2 is SYDVKM in the germline V gene. Sequenced input: PBMCs. The gene calls are TRBV28 and TRBJ2-7; TRBD2 might be the D (6 bases). The TCR sequence derives from a male donor in good health and CMV-seronegative. The CDR3 sequence: CASKPPGESYEQYF. CDR3 in DNA: TGTGCCAGCAAACCCCCGGGGGAGTCCTACGAGCAGTACTTC.